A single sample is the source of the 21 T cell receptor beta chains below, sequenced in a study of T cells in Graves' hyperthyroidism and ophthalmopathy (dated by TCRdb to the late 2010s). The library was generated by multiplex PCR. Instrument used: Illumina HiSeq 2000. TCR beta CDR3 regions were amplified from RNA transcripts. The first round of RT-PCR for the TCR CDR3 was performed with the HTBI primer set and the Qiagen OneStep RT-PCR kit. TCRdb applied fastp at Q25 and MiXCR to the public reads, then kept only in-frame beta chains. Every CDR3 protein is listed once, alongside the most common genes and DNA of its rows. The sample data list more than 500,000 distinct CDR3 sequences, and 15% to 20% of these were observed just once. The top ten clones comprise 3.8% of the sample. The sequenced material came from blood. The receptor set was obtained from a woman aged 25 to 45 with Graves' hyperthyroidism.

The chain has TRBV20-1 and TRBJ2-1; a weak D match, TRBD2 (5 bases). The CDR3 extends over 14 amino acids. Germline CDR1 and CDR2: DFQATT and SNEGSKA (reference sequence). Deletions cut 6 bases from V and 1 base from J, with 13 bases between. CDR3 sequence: CSAPRGGSYNEQFF. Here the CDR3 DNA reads TGCAGTGCCCCCCGGGGTGGGTCCTACAATGAGCAGTTCTTC.

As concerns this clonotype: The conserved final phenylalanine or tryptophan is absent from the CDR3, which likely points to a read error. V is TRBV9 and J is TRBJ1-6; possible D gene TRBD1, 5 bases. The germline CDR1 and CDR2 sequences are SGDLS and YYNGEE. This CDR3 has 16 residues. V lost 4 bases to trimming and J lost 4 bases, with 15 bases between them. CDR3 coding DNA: TGTGCCAGCAGCACGAACAGGACCCCGTATAATTCACCCCTCCACCTT. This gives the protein CASSTNRTPYNSPLHL.

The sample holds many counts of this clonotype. CDR3 nucleotides: TGTGCCAGCAGCCATGGAGAGCTTGAAGCTTTCTTT. Translated, it gives CASSHGELEAFF. The chain combines TRBV11-3 with TRBJ1-1, with unresolved D. The CDR3 length is 12 residues. Germline V CDR1 and CDR2: SGHNT, YENEEA. The V end was cut by 5 bases, the J end by 7 bases, with 11 bases between.

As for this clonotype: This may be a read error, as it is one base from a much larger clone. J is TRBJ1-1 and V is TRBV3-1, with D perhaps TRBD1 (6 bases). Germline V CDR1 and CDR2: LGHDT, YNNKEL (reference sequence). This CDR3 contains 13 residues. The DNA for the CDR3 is TGTGCCAGCGGCCAAGGGGGGATCACTGAAGCTTTCTTT. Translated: CASGQGGITEAFF.

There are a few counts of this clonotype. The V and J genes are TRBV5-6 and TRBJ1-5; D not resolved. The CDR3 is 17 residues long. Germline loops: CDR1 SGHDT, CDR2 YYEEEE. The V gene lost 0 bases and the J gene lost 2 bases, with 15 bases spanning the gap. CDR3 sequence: CASSLAEGGLGNQPQHF. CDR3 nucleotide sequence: TGTGCCAGCAGCTTGGCCGAGGGAGGCCTGGGCAATCAGCCCCAGCATTTT.

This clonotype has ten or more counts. The DNA for the CDR3 is TGTGCCAGCAGCTTAACGGGCACAGGGGGCAGGGATGAGCAGTTCTTC. It encodes CASSLTGTGGRDEQFF. The chain carries TRBV7-3 and TRBJ2-1; TRBD1 agrees at 9 bases. The V segment lost 0 bases and the J segment 8 bases; nucleotides outside the gene matches: 8. The CDR3 loop spans 16 amino acids. Looked up from germline, CDR1 is SGHTA and CDR2 is FQGTGA.

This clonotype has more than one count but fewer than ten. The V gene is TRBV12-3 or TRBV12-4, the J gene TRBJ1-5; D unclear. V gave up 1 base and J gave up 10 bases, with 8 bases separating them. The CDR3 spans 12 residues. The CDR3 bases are TGTGCCAGCAGTTTAGAGGTATCCCCCCAGCATTTT. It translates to CASSLEVSPQHF.

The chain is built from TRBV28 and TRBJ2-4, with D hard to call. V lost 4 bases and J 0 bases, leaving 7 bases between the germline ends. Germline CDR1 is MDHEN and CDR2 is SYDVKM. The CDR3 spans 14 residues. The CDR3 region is CASSWQSAKNIQYF. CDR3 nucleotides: TGTGCCAGCAGTTGGCAGTCAGCCAAAAACATTCAGTACTTC.

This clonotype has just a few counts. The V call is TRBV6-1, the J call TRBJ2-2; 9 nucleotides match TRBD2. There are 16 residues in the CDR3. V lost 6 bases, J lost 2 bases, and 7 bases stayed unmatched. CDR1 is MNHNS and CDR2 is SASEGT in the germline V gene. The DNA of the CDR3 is TGTGCCAGCAGAAAACCGGGACTAGCAAACACCGGGGAGCTGTTTTTT. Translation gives CASRKPGLANTGELFF.

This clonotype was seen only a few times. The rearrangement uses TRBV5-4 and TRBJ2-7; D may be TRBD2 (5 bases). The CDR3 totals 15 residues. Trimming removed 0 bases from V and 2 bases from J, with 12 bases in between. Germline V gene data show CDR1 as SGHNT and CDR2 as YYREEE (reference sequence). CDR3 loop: CASSLAGSIPYEQYF. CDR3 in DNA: TGTGCCAGCAGCTTGGCGGGATCCATACCCTACGAGCAGTACTTC.

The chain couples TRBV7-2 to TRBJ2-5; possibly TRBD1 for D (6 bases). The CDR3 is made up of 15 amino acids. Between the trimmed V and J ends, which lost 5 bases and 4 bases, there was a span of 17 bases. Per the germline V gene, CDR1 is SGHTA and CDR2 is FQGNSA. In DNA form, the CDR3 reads TGTGCCAGCAGCCCCCAACAGGGATTGCCAGAGACCCAGTACTTC. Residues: CASSPQQGLPETQYF. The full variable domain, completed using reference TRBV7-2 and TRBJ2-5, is GAGVSQSPSNKVTEKGKDVELRCDPISGHTALYWYRQSLGQGLEFLIYFQGNSAPDKSGLPSDRFSAERTGGSVSTLTIQRTQQEDSAVYLCASSPQQGLPETQYFGPGTRLLVL.

The CDR3 DNA is TGTGCCACCAGTGATTTCGGGACAGGGAACACCGGGGAGCTGTTTTTT. Its translation is CATSDFGTGNTGELFF. The chain uses TRBV24-1 and TRBJ2-2; the match to TRBD1 covers 8 bases. This CDR3 spans 16 amino acids. The ends lost 1 base at V and 1 base at J; junction bases unmatched: 1. The germline V gene has CDR1 KGHDR and CDR2 SFDVKD.

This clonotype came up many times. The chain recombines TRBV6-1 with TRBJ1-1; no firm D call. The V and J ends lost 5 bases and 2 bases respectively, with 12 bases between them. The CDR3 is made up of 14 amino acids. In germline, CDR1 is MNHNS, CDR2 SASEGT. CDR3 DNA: TGTGCCAGCAGTTACCAGAGAACTAACACTGAAGCTTTCTTT. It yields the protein CASSYQRTNTEAFF.

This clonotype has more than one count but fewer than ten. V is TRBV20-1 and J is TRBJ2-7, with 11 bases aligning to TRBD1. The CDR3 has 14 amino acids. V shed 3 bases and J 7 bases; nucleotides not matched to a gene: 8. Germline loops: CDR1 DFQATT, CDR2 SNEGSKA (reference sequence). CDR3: CSASGQGAITEQYF. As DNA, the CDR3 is TGCAGTGCTAGCGGACAGGGGGCGATTACGGAGCAGTACTTC.

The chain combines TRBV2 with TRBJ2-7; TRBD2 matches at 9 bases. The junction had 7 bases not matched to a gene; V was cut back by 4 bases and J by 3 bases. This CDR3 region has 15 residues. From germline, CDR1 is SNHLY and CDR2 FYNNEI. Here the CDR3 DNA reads TGTGCCAGCAGTGCCCCTAGCGGGACGATCTACGAGCAGTACTTC. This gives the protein CASSAPSGTIYEQYF.

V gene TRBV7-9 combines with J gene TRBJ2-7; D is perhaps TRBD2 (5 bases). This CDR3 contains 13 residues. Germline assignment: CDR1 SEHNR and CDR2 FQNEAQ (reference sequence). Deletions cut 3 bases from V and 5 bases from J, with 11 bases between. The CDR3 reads CASSLDLLDEQYF. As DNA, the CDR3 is TGTGCCAGCAGCTTGGACTTACTAGACGAGCAGTACTTC. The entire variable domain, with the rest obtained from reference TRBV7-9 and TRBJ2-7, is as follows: DTGVSQNPRHKITKRGQNVTFRCDPISEHNRLYWYRQTLGQGPEFLTYFQNEAQLEKSRLLSDRFSAERPKGSFSTLEIQRTEQGDSAMYLCASSLDLLDEQYFGPGTRLTVT.

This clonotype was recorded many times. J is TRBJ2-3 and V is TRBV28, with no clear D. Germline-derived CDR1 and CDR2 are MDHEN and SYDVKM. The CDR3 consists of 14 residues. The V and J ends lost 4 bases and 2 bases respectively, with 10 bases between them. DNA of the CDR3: TGTGCCAGCAGTTCCCCCTCTACCACAGATACGCAGTATTTT. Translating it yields CASSSPSTTDTQYF.

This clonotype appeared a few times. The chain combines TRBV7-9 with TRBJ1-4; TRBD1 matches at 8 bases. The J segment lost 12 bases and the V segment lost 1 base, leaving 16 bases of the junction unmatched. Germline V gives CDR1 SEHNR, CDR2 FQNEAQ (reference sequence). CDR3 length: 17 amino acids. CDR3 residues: CASSLDGAGQGARELFF. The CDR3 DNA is TGTGCCAGCAGCTTAGATGGCGCCGGGCAGGGGGCGCGGGAACTGTTTTTT. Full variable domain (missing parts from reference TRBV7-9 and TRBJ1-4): DTGVSQNPRHKITKRGQNVTFRCDPISEHNRLYWYRQTLGQGPEFLTYFQNEAQLEKSRLLSDRFSAERPKGSFSTLEIQRTEQGDSAMYLCASSLDGAGQGARELFFGSGTQLSVL.

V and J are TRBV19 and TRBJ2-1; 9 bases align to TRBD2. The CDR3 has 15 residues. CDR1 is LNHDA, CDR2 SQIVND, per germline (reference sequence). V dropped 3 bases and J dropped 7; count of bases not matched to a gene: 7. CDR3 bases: TGTGCCAGTAGTATGCTTAGCGGGAGTTCGAATGAGCAGTTCTTC. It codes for CASSMLSGSSNEQFF.

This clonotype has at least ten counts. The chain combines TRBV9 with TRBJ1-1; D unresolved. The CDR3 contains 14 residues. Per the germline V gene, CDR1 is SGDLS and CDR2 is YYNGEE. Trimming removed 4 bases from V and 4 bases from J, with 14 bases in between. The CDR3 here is CASSPQRLSTEAFF. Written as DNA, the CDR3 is TGTGCCAGCAGCCCTCAAAGACTGAGCACTGAAGCTTTCTTT.

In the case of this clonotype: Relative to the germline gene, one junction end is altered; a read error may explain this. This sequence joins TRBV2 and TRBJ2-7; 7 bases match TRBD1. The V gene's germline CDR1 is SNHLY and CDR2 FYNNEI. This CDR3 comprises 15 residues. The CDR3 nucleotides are TGCGCCAGCAGCCAAGATTCCGCAGGGGGCTACGAGCAGTACTTC. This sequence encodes CASSQDSAGGYEQYF.